The 23 T cell receptor beta chains below all came from one sample that was sequenced in a study of blood T cell repertoires in COVID-19. This table comes from immunoSEQ multiplex PCR, and its TCRdb copy is limited to in-frame clones, with some not included. Of just over 300,000 clones listed, 87% are singletons. Sequences were obtained from PBMCs or T cells enriched from blood (not recorded which). All receptors come from a woman under 30 who had recovered from COVID-19.

This chain joins TRBV7-7 and TRBJ2-5, with 12 bases that match TRBD2. Germline trimming cut 5 bases from V and 5 bases from J; bases unmatched to any gene: 6. This CDR3 has 15 amino acids. Germline V lookup: CDR1 SSHAT, CDR2 FNYEAQ (reference sequence). Here the CDR3 DNA reads TGTGCCAGCAGCAAAGGACTAGCGGGGTGGGAGACCCAGTACTTC. It specifies CASSKGLAGWETQYF.

The chain recombines TRBV28 with TRBJ2-1, with D perhaps matching TRBD2 (5 bases). Germline CDR1 and CDR2: MDHEN and SYDVKM. Trimming took off 6 bases at V and 3 bases at J, with 12 bases between the two ends. CDR3 length: 14 amino acids. This chain's CDR3 is CASRRIAYYNEQFF. The CDR3 bases are TGTGCCAGCAGGAGGATAGCGTACTACAATGAGCAGTTCTTC.

This rearrangement joins TRBV5-1 to TRBJ2-2; D might be TRBD1 (6 bases). The V gene lost 4 bases and the J gene lost 0 bases, with 16 bases spanning the gap. The CDR3 runs to 17 residues. Germline values: CDR1 SGHRS, CDR2 YFSETQ. CDR3 sequence: CASSLPGTTSNTGELFF. The CDR3 DNA sequence: TGCGCCAGCAGCCTGCCTGGGACAACATCGAACACCGGGGAGCTGTTTTTT.

This clone was seen a single time. The CDR3 bases are TGTGCCAGCAGCCAAGAGGCAGGCAGGGGTTACGAGCAGTACTTC. Translation: CASSQEAGRGYEQYF. This chain links TRBV4-2 with TRBJ2-7, with D perhaps matching TRBD1 (6 bases). Germline values: CDR1 LGHNA, CDR2 YNFKEQ. V lost 0 bases, J lost 4 bases, and 13 bases lay in between. The CDR3 sequence is 15 residues long.

V usage is TRBV7-8 and J usage is TRBJ2-7, with D perhaps TRBD2 (6 bases). Germline V gives CDR1 SGHVS, CDR2 FQNEAQ. The CDR3 spans 16 residues. Trimming shortened V by 1 base and J by 0 bases, and 13 bases separated the two germline ends. As DNA, the CDR3 is TGTGCCAGCAGCTTAGTCGACGGGGGACCCTCCTACGAGCAGTACTTC. Protein sequence: CASSLVDGGPSYEQYF.

This clone has a handful of counts. V and J are TRBV6-5 and TRBJ2-3; 7 bases line up with TRBD2. The CDR3 runs to 14 residues. The J segment lost 1 base and the V segment lost 7 bases, leaving 5 bases of the junction unmatched. CDR1 is MNHEY and CDR2 is SVGAGI in the germline V gene. As DNA, the CDR3 is TGTGCCAGCACCGCGGGAGTAGGCACAGATACGCAGTATTTT. It specifies CASTAGVGTDTQYF.

This chain uses TRBV10-3 with TRBJ1-4, with D possibly TRBD1 on 6 matching bases. The CDR3 runs to 15 residues. The V and J ends lost 5 bases and 12 bases respectively, with 22 bases between them. CDR1 ENHRY and CDR2 SYGVKD come from the germline V gene. This CDR3 reads CAISRQAVAERELFF. CDR3 sequence (DNA): TGTGCCATCAGTAGACAGGCAGTTGCGGAAAGGGAACTGTTTTTT.

The chain employs TRBV14 and TRBJ2-1; 8 bases agree with TRBD2. Germline lookup yields CDR1 SGHDN and CDR2 FVKESK. The V gene end was trimmed by 4 bases and the J gene end by 1 base; junction bases not matched to a gene: 12. CDR3 length equals 18 residues. CDR3 sequence (DNA): TGTGCCAGCAGCCCTGACGGACTAAGCGGGAGTTCCTACAATGAGCAGTTCTTC. Its protein product is CASSPDGLSGSSYNEQFF.

This clone showed up just once. This chain links TRBV11-3 with TRBJ2-5; D is unclear. The length of the CDR3 is 13 residues. Germline V lookup: CDR1 SGHNT, CDR2 YENEEA. V was pared by 5 bases and J by 5 bases, with 12 bases between. DNA of the CDR3: TGTGCCAGCAGCGTGACCGGGTGGGAGACCCAGTACTTC. Amino acids: CASSVTGWETQYF.

The J gene is TRBJ1-4, the V gene TRBV4-3; D not resolved. CDR3 length equals 14 residues. Germline-derived CDR1 and CDR2 are LGHNA and YSLEER. The V and J ends lost 1 base and 7 bases respectively, with 10 bases between them. CDR3 loop: CASSQARRGEKLFF. CDR3 bases: TGCGCCAGCAGCCAAGCGCGCCGAGGTGAAAAACTGTTTTTT.

The chain employs TRBV7-2 and TRBJ1-5; TRBD1 is a possible D gene (5 bases). Germline V gives CDR1 SGHTA, CDR2 FQGNSA. This CDR3 contains 14 residues. V lost 5 bases and J lost 11, with 19 bases in between. CDR3 sequence (DNA): TGTGCCAGCAGCCCAGGGTCGGGGTGGAGGGCCCAGCATTTT. Translation gives CASSPGSGWRAQHF.

This clone was observed once. The CDR3 loop reads CASSRQAGPYEQYF. The CDR3 DNA sequence: TGCGCCAGCAGCCGCCAAGCGGGGCCTTACGAGCAGTACTTC. The chain is built from TRBV5-1 and TRBJ2-7, with TRBD2 identical over 7 bases. V trimming: 4 bases; J trimming: 4 bases; junction bases outside the gene matches: 8. This CDR3 comprises 14 residues. The V gene's germline CDR1 is SGHRS and CDR2 YFSETQ.

J is TRBJ1-1 and V is TRBV19; D gene unclear. This CDR3 has 14 residues. Germline V CDR1 and CDR2: LNHDA, SQIVND (reference sequence). The V gene lost 3 bases and the J gene lost 2 bases, with 10 bases spanning the gap. CDR3 amino acids: CASSISRGNTEAFF. For the CDR3, the DNA is TGTGCCAGTAGTATTTCTCGCGGAAACACTGAAGCTTTCTTT.

The V gene is TRBV19, the J gene TRBJ2-7; D is undetermined. Trimming shortened V by 5 bases and J by 3 bases, and 11 bases separated the two germline ends. The germline CDR1 and CDR2 sequences are LNHDA and SQIVND (reference sequence). The CDR3 has 13 amino acids. The CDR3 region is CASSVYHYYEQYF. The CDR3 DNA reads as TGTGCCAGTAGTGTTTACCACTACTACGAGCAGTACTTC. The variable domain in full, completed from reference TRBV19 and TRBJ2-7, reads DGGITQSPKYLFRKEGQNVTLSCEQNLNHDAMYWYRQDPGQGLRLIYYSQIVNDFQKGDIAEGYSVSREKKESFPLTVTSAQKNPTAFYLCASSVYHYYEQYFGPGTRLTVT.

The chain joins TRBV7-9 to TRBJ1-1; maybe TRBD1 (5 bases). Per the germline V gene, CDR1 is SEHNR and CDR2 is FQNEAQ (reference sequence). Between the trimmed V and J ends, which lost 0 bases and 7 bases, there was a span of 15 bases. The CDR3 contains 15 residues. The CDR3 nucleotides read TGTGCCAGCAGCTTAGCTCAGGGTAGGAAGAATGAAGCTTTCTTT. Protein: CASSLAQGRKNEAFF.

In DNA form, the CDR3 reads TGTGCCAGTAGTATAGATGGGGCAGGCACAGATACGCAGTATTTT. Translation gives CASSIDGAGTDTQYF. The rearrangement joins TRBV19 to TRBJ2-3; possible D gene TRBD1, 5 bases. Trimming removed 0 bases at V and 1 base at J, with 8 bases between. From germline, CDR1 is LNHDA and CDR2 SQIVND (reference sequence). This CDR3 region has 15 residues. Supplemented by reference TRBV19 and TRBJ2-3, the full variable domain reads DGGITQSPKYLFRKEGQNVTLSCEQNLNHDAMYWYRQDPGQGLRLIYYSQIVNDFQKGDIAEGYSVSREKKESFPLTVTSAQKNPTAFYLCASSIDGAGTDTQYFGPGTRLTVL.

This clone occurred a few times. Written as DNA, the CDR3 is TGTGCCACCAGCAGAACCCGACAGGGCGGGGATACGCAGTATTTT. It is translated as CATSRTRQGGDTQYF. The chain links TRBV15 to TRBJ2-3; TRBD1 agrees at 7 bases. V was pared by 2 bases and J by 6 bases, with 8 bases of the junction left unmatched. The CDR3 loop spans 15 amino acids. Germline V gene sequence: CDR1 LNHNV, CDR2 YYDKDF (reference sequence).

The chain has TRBV15 and TRBJ1-5, with TRBD1 as a possible D gene (5 bases). The V end lost 0 bases, the J end lost 1 base, and 13 bases lay between the germline ends. CDR3 length: 17 residues. Looked up from germline, CDR1 is LNHNV and CDR2 is YYDKDF (reference sequence). CDR3 protein: CATSREGGERSNQPQHF. The CDR3 DNA sequence: TGTGCCACCAGCAGAGAGGGAGGGGAGAGGAGCAATCAGCCCCAGCATTTT. Full variable domain (rest looked up from reference TRBV15 and TRBJ1-5): DAMVIQNPRYQVTQFGKPVTLSCSQTLNHNVMYWYQQKSSQAPKLLFHYYDKDFNNEADTPDNFQSRRPNTSFCFLDIRSPGLGDTAMYLCATSREGGERSNQPQHFGDGTRLSIL.

The chain couples TRBV5-4 to TRBJ2-3; perhaps TRBD1 as D (8 bases). The CDR3 is made up of 18 amino acids. V gave up 4 bases and J gave up 0 bases, with 21 bases separating them. Germline V gene data show CDR1 as SGHNT and CDR2 as YYREEE (reference sequence). CDR3 sequence: CASSLNRGGRPSTDTQYF. The DNA for the CDR3 is TGTGCCAGCAGCCTTAACAGGGGGGGTCGGCCTAGCACAGATACGCAGTATTTT.

The CDR3 coding sequence is TGTGCCAGTAGTAATCAGGTCAGGGGGGCCTTTGGCTACACCTTC. Translating gives CASSNQVRGAFGYTF. The chain combines TRBV19 with TRBJ1-2; 7 bases fit TRBD1. The CDR3 totals 15 residues. J gave up 7 bases and V 4 bases, and 12 bases lay outside the gene matches. Germline loops: CDR1 LNHDA, CDR2 SQIVND (reference sequence). Complete variable domain (other parts from reference TRBV19 and TRBJ1-2): DGGITQSPKYLFRKEGQNVTLSCEQNLNHDAMYWYRQDPGQGLRLIYYSQIVNDFQKGDIAEGYSVSREKKESFPLTVTSAQKNPTAFYLCASSNQVRGAFGYTFGSGTRLTVV.

This chain connects TRBV7-2 to TRBJ2-1, with 10 bases identical to TRBD2. The CDR3 runs 15 residues. Losses at the gene ends were 3 bases for V and 6 bases for J; bases not matched to a gene: 5. Germline V gene data show CDR1 as SGHTA and CDR2 as FQGNSA. CDR3 nucleotide sequence: TGTGCCAGCAGCTTTGCCAGCGGGGGGGCCAATGAGCAGTTCTTC. Amino acids: CASSFASGGANEQFF.

The CDR3 DNA is TGTGCCAGCAGCTTAGGCGGGGAGACCACTGAAGCTTTCTTT. Translated, it gives CASSLGGETTEAFF. The chain couples TRBV7-6 to TRBJ1-1; D not certain. Trimming removed 1 base from V and 4 bases from J, with 10 bases in between. Germline assignment: CDR1 SGHVS and CDR2 FNYEAQ. CDR3 size: 14 residues.

The sample holds one count of this clone. CDR3 in DNA: TGTGCCACCAGCCTTCCGGGGGGACAAGAGACCCAGTACTTC. Its protein product is CATSLPGGQETQYF. The chain joins TRBV24-1 to TRBJ2-5; 7 bases are shared with TRBD2. Unmatched junction bases numbered 6, after V lost 7 bases and J lost 2 bases. Germline CDR1 is KGHDR and CDR2 is SFDVKD. This CDR3 has 14 residues.